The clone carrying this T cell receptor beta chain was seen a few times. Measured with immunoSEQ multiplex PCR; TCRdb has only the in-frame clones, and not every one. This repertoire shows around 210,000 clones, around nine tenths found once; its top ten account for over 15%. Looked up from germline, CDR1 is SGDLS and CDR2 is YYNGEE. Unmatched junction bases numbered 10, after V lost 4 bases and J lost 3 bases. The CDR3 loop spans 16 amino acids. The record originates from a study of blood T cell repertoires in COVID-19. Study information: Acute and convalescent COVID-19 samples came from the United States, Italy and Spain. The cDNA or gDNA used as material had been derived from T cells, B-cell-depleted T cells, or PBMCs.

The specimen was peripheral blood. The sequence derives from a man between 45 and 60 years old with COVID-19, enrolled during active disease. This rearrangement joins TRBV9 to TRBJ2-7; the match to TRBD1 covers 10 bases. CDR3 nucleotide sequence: TGTGCCAGCAGCAGGGGGGCCGGGACAGGGGACTACGAGCAGTACTTC. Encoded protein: CASSRGAGTGDYEQYF.